The source of this TCR beta chain is a study of cytotoxic CD8 clonotypes in ibrutinib-treated CLL. Looking at the study overall: Specimens for response were gathered following a median 12 months of therapy, spanning 6 to 36.

Study-wide results and caveats: Sampling times (in sustained-remission versus progressing patients) were not the same. The study found public clonotypes uncommon, contracting or stable on treatment.

For this clone: The target antigen is unknown.

The CDR3 loop spans 15 amino acids. The germline V gene encodes CDR1 MNHEY and CDR2 SMNVEV (reference sequence). The V and J ends lost 6 bases and 3 bases respectively, with 12 bases between them. Sequencing was performed with immunoSEQ multiplex PCR; in TCRdb, only in-frame clones are kept and a portion is missing. This table holds approximately 130,000 clones, under 90% found once. The TCR was taken from a human donor with chronic lymphocytic leukemia. V gene TRBV27 combines with J gene TRBJ2-6, with a tentative D call TRBD2 (6 bases). The source material was PBMCs, sampled after 24 months of ibrutinib treatment. The CDR3: CASSETGVGANVLTF. In DNA form, the CDR3 reads TGTGCCAGCAGCGAAACGGGGGTTGGGGCCAACGTCCTGACTTTC.